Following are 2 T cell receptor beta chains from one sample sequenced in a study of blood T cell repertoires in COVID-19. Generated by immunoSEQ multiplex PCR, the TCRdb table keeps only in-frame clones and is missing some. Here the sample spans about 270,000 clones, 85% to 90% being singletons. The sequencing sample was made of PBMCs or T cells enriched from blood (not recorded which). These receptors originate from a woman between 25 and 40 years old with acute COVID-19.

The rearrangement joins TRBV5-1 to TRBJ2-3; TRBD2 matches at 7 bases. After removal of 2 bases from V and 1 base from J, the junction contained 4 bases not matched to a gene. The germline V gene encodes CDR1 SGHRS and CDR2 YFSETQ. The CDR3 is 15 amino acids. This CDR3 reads CASSFEGGGTDTQYF. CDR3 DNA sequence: TGCGCCAGCAGCTTTGAGGGAGGGGGCACAGATACGCAGTATTTT.

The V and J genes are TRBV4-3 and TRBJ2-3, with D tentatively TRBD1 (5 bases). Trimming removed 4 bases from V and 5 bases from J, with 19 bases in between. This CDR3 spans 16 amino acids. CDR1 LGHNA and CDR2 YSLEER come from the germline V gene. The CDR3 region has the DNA TGCGCCAGCAGCCCGCAAGGGTTAAGGGGCGAAGATACGCAGTATTTT. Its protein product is CASSPQGLRGEDTQYF.